This record looks at one TCR beta chain sequence and its context. The antigen is unknown. The entry originates in a study of cytomegalovirus exposure and HLA in healthy donors. Whole-study findings and limits: In a later analysis, donors in an Asian-associated ancestry cluster reportedly had fewer N-insertions in productive TCRs than the cohort mean.

Donors had nominal health at sampling but likely had unrecorded immune exposures. 13 Jbeta primers and 60 Vbeta primers were used for the PCR. Sequenced by immunoSEQ multiplex PCR; TCRdb stores in-frame clones only, minus some. This sample carries 100,000 to 150,000 clones, over 60% of them seen once, and the ten largest clones take about 7.8%. Germline V gene sequence: CDR1 MNHNS, CDR2 SASEGT. The CDR3 has 15 residues. Trimming cost V 2 bases and J 5 bases; bases outside gene matches: 5. This clonotype originated in a woman between 40 and 55 years old in good health and CMV-seropositive. The chain employs TRBV6-1 and TRBJ2-5; 10 bases match TRBD2. Sequenced: PBMCs. CDR3 bases: TGTGCCAGCAGTGAACAGGCTAGCGGGGGTGAGACCCAGTACTTC. This codes for CASSEQASGGETQYF.